A selection of T cell receptor beta chains follows, all from one sample in a study of PD-L1 blockade in urothelial cancer. Using immunoSEQ multiplex PCR, the repertoire was profiled, and TCRdb retains in-frame clones only, with some absent. The profile shows 23,000 or so clones, less than 85% of them singletons. The source material was PBMCs, sampled around atezolizumab (anti-PD-L1) treatment. The origin of the receptors is a man aged 70 or older with urothelial cancer. The CDR3 runs from the conserved cysteine through the conserved F or W. Each record gives: J gene, CDR3 length, clone size, V gene, D gene, CDR3 DNA, CDR3 protein. The D gene is left open where the match is weak. Clone sizes are given selectively: once, few, many, or a class where the clone is expanded.

TRBJ1-3 | 14 | once | TRBV10-3 | TRBD1 | TGTGCCATCACCGGACAGGGAGCTGGAAACACCATATATTTT | CAITGQGAGNTIYF
TRBJ2-6 | 17 | once | TRBV5-1 | . | TGCGCCAGCAGCTCTTTACAGGGTTCCTCTGGGGCCAACGTCCTGACTTTC | CASSSLQGSSGANVLTF
TRBJ2-2 | 15 | . | TRBV28 | . | TGTGCCAGCAGCCTTGGACAGATTCCTACCGGGGAGCTGTTTTTT | CASSLGQIPTGELFF
TRBJ2-1 | 14 | . | TRBV29-1 | TRBD2 | TGCAGCGCAGTAGCGGGACCTCGCTACAATGAGCAGTTCTTC | CSAVAGPRYNEQFF
TRBJ1-4 | 16 | . | TRBV4-1 | TRBD1 | TGCGCCAGCAGCCAAGCCGGACAGGGCCTAAATGAAAAACTGTTTTTT | CASSQAGQGLNEKLFF
TRBJ2-2 | 20 | . | TRBV28 | TRBD2 | TGTGCCAGCAGTTTTCCGGATTTAAGCGGGAGTAATGTTGACACCGGGGAGCTGTTTTTT | CASSFPDLSGSNVDTGELFF
TRBJ2-1 | 16 | . | TRBV15 | . | TGTGCCACCAGCAGAGCTCGGGGGAACTCCTACAATGAGCAGTTCTTC | CATSRARGNSYNEQFF
TRBJ1-2 | 14 | few | TRBV19 | TRBD1 | TGTGCCAGTAGCATCGACAGGGGGCTAGATGGCTACACCTTC | CASSIDRGLDGYTF
TRBJ1-2 | 15 | . | TRBV4-3 | . | TGCGCCAGCAGCCAGCGCAGGGTTCAGAGCTATGGCTACACCTTC | CASSQRRVQSYGYTF
TRBJ2-7 | 15 | . | TRBV7-9 | TRBD1 | TGTGCCAGCAGCCCCATTGGACAGGGGGCCTACGAGCAGTACTTC | CASSPIGQGAYEQYF
TRBJ2-1 | 14 | once | TRBV6-5 | TRBD2 | TGTGCCAGCAGTTACTCGGGGGGGGGCAATGAGCAGTTCTTC | CASSYSGGGNEQFF
TRBJ2-7 | 15 | . | TRBV19 | TRBD1 | TGTGCCAGTAGTATAGCCGCCGGACAGGGCTACGAGCAGTACTTC | CASSIAAGQGYEQYF
TRBJ2-1 | 15 | . | TRBV19 | . | TGTGCCAGTAGTATATCCGGACACTACCTGGGTGAGCAGTTCTTC | CASSISGHYLGEQFF
TRBJ1-5 | 12 | . | TRBV6-1 | . | TGTGCCAGCAGTGAGTTATCGAGGCCCCAGCATTTT | CASSELSRPQHF
TRBJ2-1 | 14 | . | TRBV5-4 | . | TGTGCCAGCAGCCAACAACTAGCCCCCGATGAGCAGTTCTTC | CASSQQLAPDEQFF
TRBJ1-5 | 14 | medium-sized | TRBV7-8 | . | TGTGCCAGCAGCGCGGGACGGGGTAATCAGCCCCAGCATTTT | CASSAGRGNQPQHF
TRBJ1-1 | 15 | once | TRBV5-6 | TRBD1 | TGTGCCAGCAGCTCCACAGGGGGAGTTGGCACTGAAGCTTTCTTT | CASSSTGGVGTEAFF
TRBJ2-1 | 18 | once | TRBV7-8 | . | TGTGCCAGCAGCTTAGCGCGGGCCTCCACCTTCTCCTACAATGAGCAGTTCTTC | CASSLARASTFSYNEQFF
TRBJ2-1 | 16 | . | TRBV4-1 | TRBD1 | TGCGCCAGCAGCCCTACAGGGGGCGCGGATCGTAATGAGCAGTTCTTC | CASSPTGGADRNEQFF
TRBJ2-3 | 15 | . | TRBV10-2 | TRBD2 | TGCGCCAGCAGTGCAGGACTAGCGAGCACAGATACGCAGTATTTT | CASSAGLASTDTQYF